What follows are 6 T cell receptor beta chains derived from one specimen sequenced in a study of CD8 T cells in Susac syndrome. Random hexamers served to reverse transcribe about 0.5 to 1 ug RNA. TCRdb reanalysed the immunoSEQ multiplex PCR reads using MiXCR and keeps one entry per CDR3 protein. The table lists a few hundred thousand distinct CDR3 sequences, around 95% of them singletons. Input material: CD4+ T cells from PBMCs. Source of these receptors: a human donor with multiple sclerosis.

V gene TRBV15 combines with J gene TRBJ2-5, with 15 bases that match TRBD2. CDR1 is LNHNV, CDR2 YYDKDF, per germline (reference sequence). The CDR3 runs 18 residues. V shed 5 bases, J shed 1 base, and the junction held 8 bases outside the gene matches. This chain's CDR3 is CATSGLGLAGGIQETQYF. The CDR3 DNA follows: TGTGCCACCAGCGGGCTGGGACTAGCGGGAGGCATCCAAGAGACCCAGTACTTC.

The V call is TRBV10-3, the J call TRBJ2-1; unclear D gene. V was shortened by 3 bases and J by 8 bases, with 5 bases between the two germline ends. CDR3 length: 11 residues. The germline gives CDR1 ENHRY, CDR2 SYGVKD. The CDR3 region is CAISDSDEQFF. The CDR3 DNA reads as TGTGCCATCAGTGATTCGGATGAGCAGTTCTTC.

The V gene is TRBV13, the J gene TRBJ1-2; unclear D gene. Germline values: CDR1 PRHDT, CDR2 FYEKMQ (reference sequence). This CDR3 has 15 amino acids. Deletions cut 2 bases from V and 2 bases from J, with 12 bases between. The CDR3 is CASSLIGSPNYGYTF. DNA for the CDR3: TGTGCCAGCAGCTTAATCGGTAGTCCCAACTATGGCTACACCTTC.

CDR3 protein: CASSRNSRSDEQFF. CDR3 nucleotide sequence: TGTGCCAGCAGCAGAAATAGCCGGAGCGATGAGCAGTTCTTC. This chain links TRBV4-2 with TRBJ2-1; D is undetermined. The V gene's germline CDR1 is LGHNA and CDR2 YNFKEQ. The CDR3 runs 14 residues. Trimming took off 5 bases at V and 8 bases at J, with 16 bases between the two ends.

The rearrangement joins TRBV4-1 to TRBJ2-5; the match to TRBD2 covers 11 bases. Germline-derived CDR1 and CDR2 are MGHRA and YSYEKL. The CDR3 runs 16 residues. V dropped 3 bases and J dropped 4; count of bases not matched to a gene: 7. The CDR3 sequence: CASSQEPGLAVETQYF. The CDR3 coding sequence is TGCGCCAGCAGCCAGGAACCGGGACTAGCGGTAGAGACCCAGTACTTC.

This clonotype occurred once. The V call is TRBV4-1, the J call TRBJ1-2; D is unclear. The V gene lost 3 bases and the J gene lost 8 bases, with 19 bases spanning the gap. There are 15 residues in the CDR3. The germline V gene has CDR1 MGHRA and CDR2 YSYEKL. The DNA of the CDR3 is TGCGCCAGCAGCCAGGGCCCTTCCTGGAGAGTCGGCTACACCTTC. Translation gives CASSQGPSWRVGYTF.